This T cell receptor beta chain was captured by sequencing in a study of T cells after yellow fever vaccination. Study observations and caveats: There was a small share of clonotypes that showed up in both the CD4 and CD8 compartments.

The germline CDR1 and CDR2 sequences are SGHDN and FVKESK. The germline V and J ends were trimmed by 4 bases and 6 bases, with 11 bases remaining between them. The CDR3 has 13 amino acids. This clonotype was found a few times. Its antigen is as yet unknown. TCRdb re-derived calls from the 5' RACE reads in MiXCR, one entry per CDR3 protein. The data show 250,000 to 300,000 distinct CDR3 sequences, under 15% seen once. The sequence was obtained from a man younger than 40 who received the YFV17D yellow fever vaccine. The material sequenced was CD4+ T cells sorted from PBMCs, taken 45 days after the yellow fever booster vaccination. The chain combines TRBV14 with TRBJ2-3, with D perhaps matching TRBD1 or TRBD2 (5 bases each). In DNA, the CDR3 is TGTGCCAGCAGCCGCCTCGGGGCGGATACGCAGTATTTT. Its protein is CASSRLGADTQYF. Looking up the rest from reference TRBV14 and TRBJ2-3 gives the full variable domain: EAGVTQFPSHSVIEKGQTVTLRCDPISGHDNLYWYRRVMGKEIKFLLHFVKESKQDESGMPNNRFLAERTGGTYSTLKVQPAELEDSGVYFCASSRLGADTQYFGPGTRLTVL.